The present T cell receptor (beta chain) was sequenced within a study of cytomegalovirus exposure and HLA in healthy donors. The length of the CDR3 is 12 residues. Germline V CDR1 and CDR2: LNHDA, SQIVND (reference sequence). Trimming removed 8 bases from V and 6 bases from J, with 13 bases in between. With 60 Vbeta and 13 Jbeta primers, the PCR was carried out. Repertoires were generated with immunoSEQ multiplex PCR, while TCRdb's copy carries only in-frame clones and drops some. This table has around 40,000 clones, roughly 87% appearing once. This sequence was found in a woman aged 40 to 50 in good health and CMV-seropositive. The specimen was PBMCs. The chain employs TRBV19 and TRBJ2-5, with D tentatively TRBD2 (6 bases). The CDR3 nucleotides are TGTGCCAGTGGGACTCTAGAGAAGACCCAGTACTTC. As protein: CASGTLEKTQYF.